Below, 9 T cell receptor beta chains from the same sample are listed, as sequenced in a study of blood T cell repertoires in COVID-19. The data were produced by immunoSEQ multiplex PCR, yet TCRdb's version contains in-frame clones alone and is incomplete. The sample carries some 300,000 clones, 90% recorded once. Sequenced: peripheral blood. Every receptor here comes from a woman in her thirties or forties with COVID-19, enrolled during active disease.

This sequence joins TRBV19 and TRBJ1-3, with D unresolved. Trimming left V 5 bases short and J 0 bases short, with 5 bases between. CDR1 and CDR2 (germline): LNHDA, SQIVND (reference sequence). There are 13 residues in the CDR3. CDR3 DNA sequence: TGTGCCAGTAGTCTCCCCTCTGGAAACACCATATATTTT. This translates into CASSLPSGNTIYF.

The chain has TRBV19 and TRBJ1-1; 8 bases fit TRBD1. This CDR3 region has 15 residues. Germline V gene data show CDR1 as LNHDA and CDR2 as SQIVND (reference sequence). After removal of 2 bases from V and 1 base from J, the junction contained 3 bases not matched to a gene. This CDR3 is CASSIQGARNTEAFF. DNA for the CDR3: TGTGCCAGTAGTATACAGGGGGCCAGGAACACTGAAGCTTTCTTT.

The rearrangement uses TRBV2 and TRBJ1-5; TRBD1 matches at 7 bases. Per germline, CDR1 SNHLY and CDR2 FYNNEI. The ends lost 5 bases at V and 6 bases at J; junction bases unmatched: 4. This CDR3 contains 13 residues. CDR3 coding DNA: TGTGCCAGCAGTACGCGGACAGGTCAGCCCCAGCATTTT. Protein sequence: CASSTRTGQPQHF.

A single count supports this clone. The chain combines TRBV28 with TRBJ1-1; 8 positions agree with TRBD1. The CDR3 spans 15 residues. Germline V lookup: CDR1 MDHEN, CDR2 SYDVKM. Trimming took 5 bases from V and 1 from J; bases not matched to a gene: 6. The DNA of the CDR3 is TGTGCCAGCAGTATTCCAGGACAGGGGAACACTGAAGCTTTCTTT. It is translated as CASSIPGQGNTEAFF.

J is TRBJ1-5 and V is TRBV6-2 or TRBV6-3, with 10 bases matching TRBD1. V lost 6 bases and J lost 7; bases outside the gene matches: 9. The CDR3 totals 15 residues. Germline V gene lookup returns CDR1 MNHEY and CDR2 SVGEGT. CDR3 protein: CASSQRTGGGQPQHF. As DNA, the CDR3 is TGTGCCAGCAGCCAACGGACAGGGGGAGGACAGCCCCAGCATTTT.

The gene calls are TRBV7-2 and TRBJ1-2; D gene ambiguous. Germline-derived CDR1 and CDR2 are SGHTA and FQGNSA. This CDR3 is built from 16 residues. Trimming cost V 7 bases and J 3 bases, with 21 bases left between them. The DNA of the CDR3 is TGTGCCAGCAAGATCGACCCCGGGAGCGCAGACTATGGCTACACCTTC. Translation: CASKIDPGSADYGYTF.

The chain carries TRBV28 and TRBJ1-5, with TRBD1 matching 8 bases. The CDR3 loop spans 16 amino acids. CDR1 and CDR2 (germline): MDHEN, SYDVKM. V dropped 4 bases and J dropped 5; count of bases not matched to a gene: 10. The CDR3 DNA reads TGTGCCAGCAGTTCCGGACAGGGTTTGGGACATCAGCCCCAGCATTTT. Translated, it gives CASSSGQGLGHQPQHF.

V usage is TRBV14 and J usage is TRBJ2-3; a weak D match, TRBD2 (5 bases). The CDR3 consists of 14 residues. Germline-derived CDR1 and CDR2 are SGHDN and FVKESK. V was pared by 5 bases and J by 2 bases, with 11 bases between. The DNA of the CDR3 is TGTGCCAGCAGCTTTGGACTGGTCACAGATACGCAGTATTTT. The encoded protein is CASSFGLVTDTQYF.

The chain couples TRBV2 to TRBJ1-2; D unclear. This CDR3 comprises 12 residues. Germline V gene lookup returns CDR1 SNHLY and CDR2 FYNNEI. Trimming shortened V by 8 bases and J by 5 bases, and 12 bases separated the two germline ends. CDR3 coding DNA: TGTGCCAGCGATGACGGGTCTTATGGCTACACCTTC. Its protein product is CASDDGSYGYTF.